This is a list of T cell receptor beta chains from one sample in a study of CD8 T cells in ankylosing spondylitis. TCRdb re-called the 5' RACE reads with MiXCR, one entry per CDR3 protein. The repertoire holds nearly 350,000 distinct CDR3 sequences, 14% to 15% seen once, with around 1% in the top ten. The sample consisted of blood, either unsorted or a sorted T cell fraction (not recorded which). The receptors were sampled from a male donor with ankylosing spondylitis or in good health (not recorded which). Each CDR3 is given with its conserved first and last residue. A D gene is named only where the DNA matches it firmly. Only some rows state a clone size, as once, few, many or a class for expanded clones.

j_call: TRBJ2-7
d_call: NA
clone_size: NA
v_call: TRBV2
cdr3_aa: CASSESGQMGLGEQYF
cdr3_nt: TGTGCCAGCAGTGAATCGGGACAAATGGGCTTGGGCGAGCAGTACTTC

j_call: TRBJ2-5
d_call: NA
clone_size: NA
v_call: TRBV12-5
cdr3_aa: CASRKAGEETQYF
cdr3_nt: TGTGCTAGTCGAAAGGCTGGGGAAGAGACCCAGTACTTC

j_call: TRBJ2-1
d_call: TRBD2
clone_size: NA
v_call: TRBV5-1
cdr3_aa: CASTRTSGVNEQFF
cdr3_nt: TGCGCCAGCACCCGGACTAGCGGGGTAAATGAGCAGTTCTTC

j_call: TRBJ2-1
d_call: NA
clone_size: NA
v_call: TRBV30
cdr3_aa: CAWQSFYHNEQFF
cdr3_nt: TGTGCCTGGCAGTCGTTCTACCACAATGAGCAGTTCTTC

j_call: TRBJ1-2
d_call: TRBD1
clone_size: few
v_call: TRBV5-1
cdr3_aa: CASSLDEGAGGYTF
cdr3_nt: TGCGCCAGCAGCTTGGATGAGGGGGCGGGTGGCTACACCTTC

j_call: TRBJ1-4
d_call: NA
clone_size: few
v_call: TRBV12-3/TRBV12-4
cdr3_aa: CASSFKENEKLFF
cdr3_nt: TGTGCCAGCAGTTTTAAGGAAAACGAAAAACTGTTTTTT

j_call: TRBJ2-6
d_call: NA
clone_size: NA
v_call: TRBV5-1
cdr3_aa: CASSLRQIVSSGANVLTF
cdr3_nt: TGCGCCAGCAGCTTGCGACAGATCGTTAGCTCTGGGGCCAACGTCCTGACTTTC

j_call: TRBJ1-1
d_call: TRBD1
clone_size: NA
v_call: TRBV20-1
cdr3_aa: CSAREGSRGQGNTEAFF
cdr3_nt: TGCAGTGCTAGAGAAGGATCGCGGGGACAGGGGAACACTGAAGCTTTCTTT

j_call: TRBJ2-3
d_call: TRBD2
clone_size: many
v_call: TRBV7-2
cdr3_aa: CASSTSGASTDTQYF
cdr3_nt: TGTGCCAGCAGCACTAGCGGGGCCAGCACAGATACGCAGTATTTT

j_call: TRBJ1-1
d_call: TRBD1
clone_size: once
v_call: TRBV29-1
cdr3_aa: CSVGQGATGAFF
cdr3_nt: TGCAGCGTTGGACAGGGGGCGACAGGAGCTTTCTTT

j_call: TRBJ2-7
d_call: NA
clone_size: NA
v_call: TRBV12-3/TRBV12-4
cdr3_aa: CASSSEPDSSYEQYF
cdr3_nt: TGTGCCAGCAGTTCAGAGCCCGATAGCTCCTACGAGCAGTACTTC

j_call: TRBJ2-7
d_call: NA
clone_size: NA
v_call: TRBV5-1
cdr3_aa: CASSYDLYEQYF
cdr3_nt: TGCGCCAGCAGCTACGACCTGTACGAGCAGTACTTC

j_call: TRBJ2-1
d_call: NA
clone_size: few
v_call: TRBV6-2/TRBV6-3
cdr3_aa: CASSYGPGANEQFF
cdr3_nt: TGTGCCAGCAGTTACGGCCCGGGAGCCAATGAGCAGTTCTTC

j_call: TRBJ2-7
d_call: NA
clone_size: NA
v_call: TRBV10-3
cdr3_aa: CAIASGRMSYEQYF
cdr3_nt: TGTGCCATAGCCTCGGGACGGATGTCCTACGAGCAGTACTTC

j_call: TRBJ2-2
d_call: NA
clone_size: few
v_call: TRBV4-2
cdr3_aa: CASSRRDGFANTGELFF
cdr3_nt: TGTGCCAGCAGCCGCCGGGACGGCTTCGCGAACACCGGGGAGCTGTTTTTT

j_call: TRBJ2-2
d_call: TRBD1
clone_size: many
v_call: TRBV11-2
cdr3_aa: CASSSLMGQGGTGELFF
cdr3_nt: TGTGCCAGCAGCTCCCTGATGGGACAGGGGGGGACCGGGGAGCTGTTTTTT

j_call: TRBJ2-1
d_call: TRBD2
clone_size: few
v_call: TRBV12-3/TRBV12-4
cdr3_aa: CASTPVAGGIYNEQFF
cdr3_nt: TGTGCCAGCACGCCGGTAGCGGGAGGCATATACAATGAGCAGTTCTTC

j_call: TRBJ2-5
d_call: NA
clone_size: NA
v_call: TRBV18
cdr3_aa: CASSPPMGLKETQYF
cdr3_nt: TGTGCCAGCTCACCACCAATGGGACTCAAAGAGACCCAGTACTTC

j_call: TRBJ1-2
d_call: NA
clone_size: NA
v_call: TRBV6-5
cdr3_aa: CASSYSRWGFYGYTF
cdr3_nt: TGTGCCAGCAGTTACTCGAGGTGGGGTTTCTATGGCTACACCTTC

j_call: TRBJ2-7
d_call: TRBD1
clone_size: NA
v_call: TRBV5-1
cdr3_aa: CASRPTGTPLEQYF
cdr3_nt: TGCGCCAGCAGGCCGACAGGGACCCCTCTGGAGCAGTACTTC

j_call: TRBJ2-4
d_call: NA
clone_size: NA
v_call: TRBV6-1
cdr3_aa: CASSSWGGPDAKNIQYF
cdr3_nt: TGTGCCAGCAGTAGCTGGGGGGGCCCCGACGCCAAAAACATTCAGTACTTC

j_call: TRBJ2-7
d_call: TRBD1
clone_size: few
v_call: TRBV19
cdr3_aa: CASSTGQEIEQYF
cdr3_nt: TGTGCCAGTAGTACCGGACAGGAAATCGAGCAGTACTTC

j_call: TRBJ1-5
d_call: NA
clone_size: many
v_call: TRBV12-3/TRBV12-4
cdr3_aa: CASSLAENQPQHF
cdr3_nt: TGTGCCAGCAGTTTAGCAGAAAATCAGCCCCAGCATTTT

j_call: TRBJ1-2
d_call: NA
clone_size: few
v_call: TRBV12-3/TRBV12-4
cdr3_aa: CASSLRGAYGYTF
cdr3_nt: TGTGCCAGCAGTCTCAGGGGAGCCTATGGCTACACCTTC

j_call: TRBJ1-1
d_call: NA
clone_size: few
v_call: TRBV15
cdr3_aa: CATSTGRVRAFF
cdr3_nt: TGTGCCACCAGCACAGGCAGAGTTAGAGCTTTCTTT

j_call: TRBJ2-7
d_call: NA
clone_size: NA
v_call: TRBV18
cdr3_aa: CASSPRRGLSSYEQYF
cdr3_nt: TGTGCCAGCTCACCAAGGAGAGGGCTCAGCTCCTACGAGCAGTACTTC

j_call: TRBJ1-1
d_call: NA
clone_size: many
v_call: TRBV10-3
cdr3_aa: CAISSDLTGANTEAFF
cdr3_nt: TGTGCCATCAGCTCCGATCTGACAGGTGCGAACACTGAAGCTTTCTTT

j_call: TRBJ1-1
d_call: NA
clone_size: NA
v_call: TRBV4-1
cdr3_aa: CASSHPMMNTEAFF
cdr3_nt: TGCGCCAGCAGCCATCCGATGATGAACACTGAAGCTTTCTTT

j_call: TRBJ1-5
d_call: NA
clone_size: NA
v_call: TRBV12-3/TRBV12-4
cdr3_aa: CASSYPGPQHF
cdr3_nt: TGTGCCAGCAGTTACCCAGGGCCCCAGCATTTT

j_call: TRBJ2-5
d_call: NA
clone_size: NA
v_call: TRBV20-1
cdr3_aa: CSATTGTTYQETQYF
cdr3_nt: TGCAGTGCAACTACCGGGACAACGTACCAAGAGACCCAGTACTTC

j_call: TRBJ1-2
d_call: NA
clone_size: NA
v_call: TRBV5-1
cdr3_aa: CASGTTGTYGYTF
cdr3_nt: TGCGCCAGCGGGACCACAGGGACCTATGGCTACACCTTC

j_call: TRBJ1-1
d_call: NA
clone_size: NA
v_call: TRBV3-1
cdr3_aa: CASSQGEFEAFF
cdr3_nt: TGTGCCAGCAGCCAAGGGGAATTTGAAGCTTTCTTT